This T cell receptor (beta chain) was captured by sequencing in a study of blood T cell repertoires in COVID-19. Study context: Sites across the United States, Italy and Spain contributed samples from acute and convalescent COVID-19. Sample material is recorded as cDNA or gDNA derived from T cells, B-cell-depleted T cells, or PBMCs.

Sequencing used immunoSEQ multiplex PCR; TCRdb keeps in-frame clones, though not all of them. The sample holds fewer than 500,000 clones, around 89% seen once. This clone was picked up one time. The V gene's germline CDR1 is GTSNPN and CDR2 SVGIG (reference sequence). The germline V and J ends were trimmed by 4 bases and 5 bases, with 14 bases remaining between them. CDR3 length equals 14 residues. The sequencing sample was made of peripheral blood. The TCR originated in a woman in her twenties or thirties with acute or convalescent COVID-19. This rearrangement joins TRBV30 to TRBJ1-4, with D unresolved. The CDR3 DNA is TGTGCCTGGAAGAAGGCAGGTCGAAATGAAAAACTGTTTTTT. Translated: CAWKKAGRNEKLFF.